Listed below are T cell receptor beta chains from one sample, sequenced in a study of T cell repertoires in cytomegalovirus infection. TCRdb analysed the reads with MiXCR anew, one entry per CDR3 protein. The sample lists around 170,000 distinct CDR3 sequences; 13% to 15% were seen once. The sequencing sample was made of PBMCs. The receptors originated from a human donor in good health (CMV status not recorded). Some clones in this sample may be carry-over from other donors' samples. The CDR3 runs from the conserved cysteine through the conserved F or W. Fields, in order: V gene, clone size, D gene, J gene, CDR3 protein, CDR3 DNA. D genes are given only for firm matches. Size values are once, few and many counts, or a class for expanded clones, and some rows have none.

>TRBV28|many|-|TRBJ2-7
CASSFSGTYEQYF
TGTGCCAGCAGTTTTAGCGGAACCTACGAGCAGTACTTC
>TRBV6-6|few|-|TRBJ2-6
CASSYSLVQAGANVLTF
TGTGCCAGCAGTTACTCTCTAGTGCAGGCTGGGGCCAACGTCCTGACTTTC
>TRBV7-3|many|-|TRBJ1-1
CASSSQPNTEAFF
TGTGCCAGCAGTTCTCAACCGAACACTGAAGCTTTCTTT
>TRBV24-1|few|-|TRBJ2-1
CATSKAGRNYNEQFF
TGTGCCACCAGTAAGGCCGGGAGAAACTACAATGAGCAGTTCTTC
>TRBV20-1|many|-|TRBJ2-5
CSARTGQETQYF
TGCAGTGCTAGAACTGGACAAGAGACCCAGTACTTC
>TRBV2|-|-|TRBJ1-2
CASNPNYGYTF
TGTGCCAGCAACCCGAACTATGGCTACACCTTC
>TRBV2|-|-|TRBJ1-5
CASSEADFGNQPQQF
TGTGCCAGCAGTGAAGCGGATTTCGGCAATCAGCCCCAGCAGTTT
>TRBV27|-|TRBD2|TRBJ2-3
CASSSLAGEGDTQYF
TGTGCCAGCAGTTCTCTAGCGGGAGAGGGAGATACGCAGTATTTT
>TRBV18|few|-|TRBJ1-6
CASSTLDSNSPLHF
TGTGCCAGCTCAACCCTGGACAGTAATTCACCCCTCCACTTT
>TRBV7-8|many|-|TRBJ2-3
CASSLIDTQYF
TGTGCCAGCAGCCTCATAGATACGCAGTATTTT
>TRBV7-9|many|TRBD1|TRBJ1-2
CASSHGQGELSMYGYTF
TGTGCCAGCAGCCACGGACAGGGGGAACTCTCCATGTATGGCTACACCTTC
>TRBV2|-|-|TRBJ1-2
CASVGGGYTF
TGTGCCAGCGTCGGCGGAGGCTACACCTTC
>TRBV7-9|-|-|TRBJ1-5
CASSFVFDSDSNQPQHF
TGTGCCAGCAGCTTTGTATTCGACAGCGATAGCAATCAGCCCCAGCATTTT
>TRBV29-1|few|-|TRBJ1-2
CSAQVPNYGYTF
TGCAGCGCCCAGGTCCCTAACTATGGCTACACCTTC
>TRBV7-2|many|-|TRBJ1-1
CASSLDRNTEAFF
TGTGCCAGCAGCTTAGATCGGAACACTGAAGCTTTCTTT
>TRBV28|many|TRBD2|TRBJ2-2
CASSFLAGELYPGELFF
TGTGCCAGCAGTTTCCTAGCGGGAGAGTTATATCCCGGGGAGCTGTTTTTT